One sample yielded the 13 T cell receptor beta chains listed below, sequenced in a study of shared clonotypes between healthy human individuals. Naive CD8 cells comprised CD45RO-negative, CCR7-positively selected cells, excluding terminally differentiated effector memory CD45RA+ cells. The method was immunoSEQ multiplex PCR; TCRdb's version includes in-frame clones alone and lacks a portion of them. Here the sample spans about 2 million clones, around 96% being singletons. The sequenced sample consisted of naive CD8+ T cells sorted from blood. The receptors shown here come from a man in his late teens or twenties in good health.

The chain is built from TRBV30 and TRBJ2-5; no reliable D call. The CDR3 consists of 14 residues. Germline CDR1 GTSNPN, CDR2 SVGIG (reference sequence). V was clipped by 1 base and J by 3 bases, with 12 bases between them. The CDR3 nucleotides read TGTGCCTGGAGTGGGGTCTCAGTGGAAGAGACCCAGTACTTC. It encodes CAWSGVSVEETQYF.

The gene calls are TRBV28 and TRBJ2-5; 8 bases agree with TRBD2. Germline V gives CDR1 MDHEN, CDR2 SYDVKM. With V trimmed by 2 bases and J by 3 bases, 2 bases remained unmatched. The CDR3 covers 14 residues. The CDR3: CASSLRGGKETQYF. The CDR3 DNA follows: TGTGCCAGCAGTTTACGGGGGGGGAAAGAGACCCAGTACTTC. The full variable domain, in which reference TRBV28 and TRBJ2-5 provide the parts outside the CDR3, is DVKVTQSSRYLVKRTGEKVFLECVQDMDHENMFWYRQDPGLGLRLIYFSYDVKMKEKGDIPEGYSVSREKKERFSLILESASTNQTSMYLCASSLRGGKETQYFGPGTRLLVL.

Only one count was recorded for this clone. This sequence joins TRBV7-8 and TRBJ1-1; D gene ambiguous. This CDR3 region has 11 residues. Germline values: CDR1 SGHVS, CDR2 FQNEAQ. V lost 4 bases and J 7 bases, leaving 7 bases between the germline ends. CDR3 sequence: CASSSSYEAFF. DNA for the CDR3: TGTGCCAGCAGCTCAAGCTATGAAGCTTTCTTT.

The rearrangement uses TRBV19 and TRBJ2-1, with D unclear. The CDR3 is 16 amino acids. Germline CDR1 and CDR2: LNHDA and SQIVND (reference sequence). Trimming took 5 bases from V and 0 from J, leaving 14 bases between them. This CDR3 reads CASSPRKGSSYNEQFF. For the CDR3, the DNA is TGTGCCAGTAGTCCCCGCAAGGGCAGCTCCTACAATGAGCAGTTCTTC.

In regard to this clone: The identical CDR3 is also encoded by other nucleotide sequences in the sample. The chain couples TRBV7-9 to TRBJ2-7; D gene ambiguous. Trimming took 1 base from V and 7 from J, leaving 11 bases between them. The CDR3 has 13 residues. Germline lookup yields CDR1 SEHNR and CDR2 FQNEAQ (reference sequence). DNA of the CDR3: TGTGCCAGCAGCTTAGATGGCCTCGGGGAGCAGTACTTC. This encodes CASSLDGLGEQYF.

V is TRBV7-9 and J is TRBJ2-3; no clear D gene. V dropped 5 bases and J dropped 6 bases, with 18 bases sitting between them. CDR3 length equals 15 residues. Germline CDR1 SEHNR, CDR2 FQNEAQ (reference sequence). DNA for the CDR3: TGTGCCAGCAGCACCCCCGTGCGGTGGGTGGATACGCAGTATTTT. Translated: CASSTPVRWVDTQYF.

The V call is TRBV5-1, the J call TRBJ2-7, with 8 bases that match TRBD1. Trimming cost V 3 bases and J 3 bases; bases outside gene matches: 5. CDR3 size: 14 residues. Germline V gene lookup returns CDR1 SGHRS and CDR2 YFSETQ. DNA of the CDR3: TGCGCCAGCAGCTCAACGGACAGGGACTACGAGCAGTACTTC. This translates into CASSSTDRDYEQYF.

V and J are TRBV19 and TRBJ1-3; D not certain. Trimming took off 6 bases at V and 0 bases at J, with 3 bases between the two ends. This CDR3 is built from 12 residues. Germline assignment: CDR1 LNHDA and CDR2 SQIVND (reference sequence). CDR3 nucleotides: TGTGCCAGTAGGGACTCTGGAAACACCATATATTTT. It yields the protein CASRDSGNTIYF.

The rearrangement uses TRBV2 and TRBJ1-2, with a tentative D call TRBD1 (6 bases). V was cut by 4 bases and J by 2 bases, with 17 bases left in between. Germline lookup yields CDR1 SNHLY and CDR2 FYNNEI. CDR3 length: 16 amino acids. The CDR3 region has the DNA TGTGCCAGCAGTGTTCCCCTACAGGGAGTCAACTATGGCTACACCTTC. Translating gives CASSVPLQGVNYGYTF.

This chain joins TRBV4-1 and TRBJ2-3, with a tentative D call TRBD2 (6 bases). The germline V gene encodes CDR1 MGHRA and CDR2 YSYEKL. Between the trimmed V and J ends, which lost 3 bases and 6 bases, there was a span of 19 bases. This CDR3 contains 16 residues. In nucleotides, the CDR3 is TGCGCCAGCAGCCATAACTTAGCGGAGGGGATGGATACGCAGTATTTT. It is translated as CASSHNLAEGMDTQYF.

This chain links TRBV13 with TRBJ2-7, with a possible D match to TRBD2 (6 bases). The CDR3 contains 13 residues. Trimming cost V 5 bases and J 7 bases, with 15 bases left between them. The V gene's germline CDR1 is PRHDT and CDR2 FYEKMQ (reference sequence). CDR3 residues: CASSRTPEGEQYF. CDR3 nucleotide sequence: TGTGCCAGCAGCCGGACACCGGAGGGGGAGCAGTACTTC.

The chain employs TRBV2 and TRBJ2-1, with 10 bases lining up with TRBD2. Per germline, CDR1 SNHLY and CDR2 FYNNEI. V lost 2 bases, J lost 2 bases, and 12 bases stayed unmatched. The CDR3 loop spans 19 amino acids. In nucleotides, the CDR3 is TGTGCCAGCAGTGAAATCTCGCTAGCGGGAGCTGGTACCTACAATGAGCAGTTCTTC. It is translated as CASSEISLAGAGTYNEQFF.

This clone was recorded only once. V usage is TRBV5-4 and J usage is TRBJ1-1; no reliable D call. V lost 2 bases and J 4 bases, leaving 9 bases between the germline ends. Germline assignment: CDR1 SGHNT and CDR2 YYREEE (reference sequence). The CDR3 spans 13 residues. The CDR3 DNA reads as TGTGCCAGCAGCTTTCAGTGGGTCACTGAAGCTTTCTTT. Translating gives CASSFQWVTEAFF.